Listed below are T cell receptor beta chains from one sample, sequenced in a study of graft-versus-host responses after intestinal transplantation. Assay: immunoSEQ multiplex PCR; the TCRdb copy retains only in-frame clones and omits some. The sample consists of about 120,000 clones, approximately 95% of them appearing once. These receptors lack a known antigen. Material: unstimulated CD8+ T cells sorted from spleen or lymph node cells, obtained before intestinal transplant. These receptors were taken from a human donor who received an intestinal transplant. Each CDR3 is given with its conserved first and last residue. The D gene is left open where the match is weak. Expanded clones get a size class; other rows say once, few or many, or leave the size out.

j_call cdr3_length d_call v_call clone_size cdr3_aa cdr3_nt
TRBJ1-1 18 TRBD1 TRBV10-3 . CAISHDWVDRALDTEAFF TGTGCCATCAGCCATGACTGGGTGGACAGGGCGTTAGACACTGAAGCTTTCTTT
TRBJ2-2 16 . TRBV7-6 . CASTLGWGAIGGELFF TGTGCCAGCACTCTAGGGTGGGGGGCTATCGGCGGGGAGCTGTTTTTT
TRBJ1-4 14 . TRBV5-6 . CASSPGTLNEKLFF TGTGCCAGCAGCCCCGGGACCCTCAATGAAAAACTGTTTTTT
TRBJ1-5 16 . TRBV19 . CASRPSRREQRQPQHF TGTGCCAGTAGGCCCTCCCGCAGGGAGCAAAGGCAGCCCCAGCATTTT
TRBJ2-7 14 . TRBV5-1 . CASSLEWGNYEQYF TGCGCCAGCAGCTTGGAATGGGGGAACTACGAGCAGTACTTC
TRBJ1-2 14 TRBD1 TRBV7-2 few CASSLGQGGYGYTF TGTGCCAGCAGCTTAGGACAGGGGGGCTATGGCTACACCTTC
TRBJ2-1 17 TRBD2 TRBV7-9 . CASSLPGLAGGPGEQFF TGTGCCAGCAGCTTACCCGGACTAGCGGGAGGGCCCGGTGAGCAGTTCTTC
TRBJ1-2 14 TRBD1 TRBV28 . CTSSVMGQLYGYTF TGTACCAGCAGTGTCATGGGACAGCTTTATGGCTACACCTTC
TRBJ2-1 14 TRBD1 TRBV14 . CASSAGTGGNEQFF TGTGCCAGCAGTGCCGGGACAGGGGGCAATGAGCAGTTCTTC
TRBJ2-5 14 . TRBV4-1 . CASSPQETQETQYF TGCGCCAGCAGCCCCCAAGAAACCCAAGAGACCCAGTACTTC
TRBJ2-2 13 . TRBV6-5 . CASSYFGGRELFF TGTGCCAGCAGTTACTTTGGGGGGAGGGAGCTGTTTTTT
TRBJ2-3 15 . TRBV9 . CASSVWTTSTDTQYF TGTGCCAGCAGCGTTTGGACCACTAGCACAGATACGCAGTATTTT
TRBJ2-1 11 . TRBV29-1 . CSVPLGNEQFF TGCAGCGTTCCACTAGGCAATGAGCAGTTCTTC
TRBJ2-3 15 TRBD2 TRBV2 . CASSEGLVGTDTQYF TGTGCCAGCAGTGAGGGACTAGTGGGCACAGATACGCAGTATTTT
TRBJ1-1 14 TRBD1 TRBV4-1 . CASSPGQVNTEAFF TGCGCCAGCAGCCCGGGACAGGTGAACACTGAAGCTTTCTTT
TRBJ2-1 13 . TRBV28 . CASSSTGEGEQFF TGTGCCAGCAGTTCGACAGGGGAGGGAGAGCAGTTCTTC
TRBJ2-2 13 . TRBV9 . CASSVYNTGELFF TGTGCCAGCAGCGTTTACAACACGGGGGAGCTGTTTTTT
TRBJ2-1 16 . TRBV7-9 . CASSLTRGRTINEQFF TGTGCCAGCAGCTTGACCAGGGGCAGGACAATCAATGAGCAGTTCTTC
TRBJ2-7 14 . TRBV27 . CASSFGQLDYEQYF TGTGCCAGCAGTTTTGGGCAGTTAGACTACGAGCAGTACTTC